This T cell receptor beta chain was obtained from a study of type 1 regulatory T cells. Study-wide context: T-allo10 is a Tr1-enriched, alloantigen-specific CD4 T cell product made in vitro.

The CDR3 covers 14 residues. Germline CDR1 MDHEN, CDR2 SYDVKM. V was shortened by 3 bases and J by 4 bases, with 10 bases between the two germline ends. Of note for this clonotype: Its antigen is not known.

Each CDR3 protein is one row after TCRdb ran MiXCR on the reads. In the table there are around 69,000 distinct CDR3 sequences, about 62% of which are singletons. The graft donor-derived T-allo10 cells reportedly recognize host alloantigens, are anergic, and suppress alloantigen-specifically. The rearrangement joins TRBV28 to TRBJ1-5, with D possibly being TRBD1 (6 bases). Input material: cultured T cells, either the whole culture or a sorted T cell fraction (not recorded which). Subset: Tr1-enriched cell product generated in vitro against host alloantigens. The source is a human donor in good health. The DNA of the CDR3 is TGTGCCAGCAGTTTCGACAGGCCTAATCAGCCCCAGCATTTT. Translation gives CASSFDRPNQPQHF.